This passage covers 17 T cell receptor beta chains from one sample sequenced in a study of CD8 T cells in Susac syndrome. A quantity of about 0.45 to 1 ug RNA underwent reverse transcription using random hexamers. TCRdb re-derived calls from the immunoSEQ multiplex PCR reads in MiXCR, one entry per CDR3 protein. The sample contains approximately 200,000 distinct CDR3 sequences, 85% to 95% of which appear only once. Source material: CD4+ T cells from PBMCs. These TCRs come from a human donor with multiple sclerosis.

The chain combines TRBV18 with TRBJ1-2; 8 positions match TRBD1. The CDR3 length is 14 residues. The V segment lost 2 bases and the J segment 8 bases; nucleotides outside the gene matches: 7. Germline CDR1 KGHSH, CDR2 LQKENI. CDR3 residues: CASSPTDRVGGYTF. The CDR3 nucleotides read TGTGCCAGCTCACCAACGGACAGGGTGGGAGGCTACACCTTC.

The chain combines TRBV3-1 with TRBJ1-1; 7 bases agree with TRBD1. Germline loops: CDR1 LGHDT, CDR2 YNNKEL (reference sequence). Trimming cost V 4 bases and J 7 bases; bases outside gene matches: 6. The length of the CDR3 is 13 residues. The CDR3 DNA sequence: TGTGCCAGCAGCCTGACAGGGAATGGTGAAGCTTTCTTT. This translates into CASSLTGNGEAFF.

This chain connects TRBV2 to TRBJ1-1; D gene unclear. V gave up 8 bases and J gave up 6 bases, with 16 bases separating them. Germline CDR1 reads SNHLY; CDR2 reads FYNNEI. This CDR3 comprises 13 residues. CDR3 amino acids: CASGGTDLSEAFF. The CDR3 coding sequence is TGTGCCAGCGGTGGAACAGACCTATCTGAAGCTTTCTTT. The variable domain in full, completed from reference TRBV2 and TRBJ1-1, reads EPEVTQTPSHQVTQMGQEVILRCVPISNHLYFYWYRQILGQKVEFLVSFYNNEISEKSEIFDDQFSVERPDGSNFTLKIRSTKLEDSAMYFCASGGTDLSEAFFGQGTRLTVV.

The V gene is TRBV27, the J gene TRBJ1-1; no firm D call. The CDR3 covers 13 residues. Trimming pared 8 bases from V and 4 bases from J, leaving 14 bases between. CDR1 is MNHEY and CDR2 is SMNVEV in the germline V gene (reference sequence). The DNA of the CDR3 is TGTGCCAGCCGCGCGAGGGTTGTCACTGAAGCTTTCTTT. It is translated as CASRARVVTEAFF.

The rearrangement joins TRBV12-3 or TRBV12-4 to TRBJ2-5; 9 bases map to TRBD2. V was pared by 2 bases and J by 2 bases, with 6 bases of the junction left unmatched. The CDR3 has 16 residues. The CDR3 reads CASSLTRTSAQETQYF. Here the CDR3 DNA reads TGTGCCAGCAGTTTAACCCGGACTAGCGCGCAAGAGACCCAGTACTTC.

The rearrangement joins TRBV29-1 to TRBJ1-2; D remains unclear. The germline gives CDR1 SQVTM, CDR2 ANQGSEA. Deletions cut 4 bases from V and 6 bases from J, with 15 bases between. The CDR3 runs to 13 residues. Here the CDR3 DNA reads TGCAGCGTTGGAGGGCAGCCGGACGATGGCTACACCTTC. This gives the protein CSVGGQPDDGYTF.

This chain uses TRBV12-3 or TRBV12-4 with TRBJ2-4; D gene uncertain. The V end was cut by 6 bases, the J end by 2 bases, with 14 bases between. The CDR3 spans 15 residues. The CDR3 bases are TGTGCCAGCAGCCCAAATGGGGTAACCAAAAACATTCAGTACTTC. Translated, it gives CASSPNGVTKNIQYF.

The genes are TRBV7-9 and TRBJ2-3; D remains unclear. The germline V and J ends were trimmed by 0 bases and 10 bases, with 17 bases remaining between them. The CDR3 is made up of 15 amino acids. Germline V gene lookup returns CDR1 SEHNR and CDR2 FQNEAQ (reference sequence). The CDR3 reads CASSLAGMKRSAQYF. For the CDR3, the DNA is TGTGCCAGCAGCTTAGCTGGAATGAAACGGTCGGCGCAGTATTTT.

CDR3 sequence (DNA): TGCAGTGCTAGAGAGCCTGGTGGGTACAATGAGCAGTTCTTC. Its translation is CSAREPGGYNEQFF. V is TRBV20-1 and J is TRBJ2-1; D unresolved. V was cut by 0 bases and J by 4 bases, with 10 bases left in between. This CDR3 is 14 amino acids long. CDR1 is DFQATT and CDR2 is SNEGSKA in the germline V gene (reference sequence).

This clonotype was detected only once. This chain uses TRBV27 with TRBJ1-5, with TRBD1 matching over 10 bases. V was pared by 5 bases and J by 7 bases, with 11 bases of the junction left unmatched. The CDR3 sequence is 16 residues long. Germline V CDR1 and CDR2: MNHEY, SMNVEV (reference sequence). CDR3 sequence reads: CASSEGEDRGFQPQHF. The DNA for the CDR3 is TGTGCCAGCAGTGAAGGTGAGGACAGGGGGTTCCAGCCCCAGCATTTT.

A single count supports this clonotype. The J gene is TRBJ2-2, the V gene TRBV15, with a weak D call TRBD2 (5 bases). V gave up 9 bases and J gave up 2 bases, with 16 bases separating them. Looked up from germline, CDR1 is LNHNV and CDR2 is YYDKDF (reference sequence). CDR3 length: 15 amino acids. Here the CDR3 DNA reads TGTGCCACAAGAGGGCCGAACCTTAACACCGGGGAGCTGTTTTTT. It is translated as CATRGPNLNTGELFF.

V gene TRBV14 combines with J gene TRBJ1-2; no reliable D call. The CDR3 sequence is 16 residues long. Germline CDR1 SGHDN, CDR2 FVKESK. V was clipped by 1 base and J by 8 bases, with 20 bases between them. The CDR3 DNA is TGTGCCAGCAGCCAAGCCGAACAGTTTACCTGGGCCGGCTACACCTTC. This translates into CASSQAEQFTWAGYTF.

The chain has TRBV6-5 and TRBJ2-7; D ambiguous. This CDR3 is built from 13 residues. Trimming stripped 6 bases from V and 6 bases from J, with 15 bases between. Germline-derived CDR1 and CDR2 are MNHEY and SVGAGI. This chain's CDR3 is CASSRGQSAEQYF. CDR3 bases: TGTGCCAGCAGCCGCGGCCAGAGTGCCGAGCAGTACTTC.

The rearrangement uses TRBV25-1 and TRBJ1-1, with 9 bases fitting TRBD1. The CDR3 has 16 amino acids. V lost 7 bases and J lost 6; bases outside the gene matches: 15. The germline V gene encodes CDR1 MGHDK and CDR2 SYGVNS. Here the CDR3 reads CASIKGAGQGVPEAFF. CDR3 DNA sequence: TGTGCCAGCATTAAAGGTGCGGGACAGGGAGTACCTGAAGCTTTCTTT.

V and J are TRBV11-3 and TRBJ2-1, with TRBD1 as a possible D gene (6 bases). Germline V CDR1 and CDR2: SGHNT, YENEEA. The CDR3 sequence is 13 residues long. V dropped 4 bases and J dropped 4 bases, with 8 bases sitting between them. Written as DNA, the CDR3 is TGTGCCAGCAGCTCCGGACAGTACAATGAGCAGTTCTTC. It is translated as CASSSGQYNEQFF.

J is TRBJ1-6 and V is TRBV11-2; TRBD1 matches 9 bases. This CDR3 has 15 amino acids. Germline-derived CDR1 and CDR2 are SGHAT and FQNNGV. After removal of 4 bases from V and 8 bases from J, the junction contained 6 bases not matched to a gene. The CDR3 loop is CASSSGGQGYSPLHF. CDR3 DNA sequence: TGTGCCAGCAGCTCAGGGGGACAGGGTTATTCACCCCTCCACTTT.

The chain employs TRBV25-1 and TRBJ1-2; TRBD1 aligns across 8 bases. The CDR3 totals 14 residues. Germline loops: CDR1 MGHDK, CDR2 SYGVNS. V dropped 5 bases and J dropped 4; count of bases not matched to a gene: 6. This CDR3 is CASSPQDRVYGYTF. The DNA of the CDR3 is TGTGCCAGCAGTCCGCAGGACAGGGTCTATGGCTACACCTTC.